The sequence of this T cell receptor (beta chain) was determined in a study of shared clonotypes between healthy human individuals. General study points: The expectation was that sequencing depth would affect clonotype sharing among donors. Blood alone was sampled, and tissue repertoires likely differ.

TCRdb's table, derived via immunoSEQ multiplex PCR, lists solely in-frame clones and lacks some. The data contain over 850,000 clones, more than 75% of them singletons. Germline assignment: CDR1 SGHTA and CDR2 FQGTGA. V lost 5 bases and J 5 bases, leaving 22 bases between the germline ends. This CDR3 contains 16 residues. Turning to this clone: Its target is not known.

Sequencing used memory CD4+ T cells from PBMCs. Specified subset: CD45RA-negative fraction. This clonotype was sampled from a man between 18 and 35 years old in good health. Some clones in this sample may be carry-over from other donors' samples. The rearrangement uses TRBV7-3 and TRBJ2-7, with D possibly being TRBD1 (6 bases). The CDR3 DNA sequence: TGTGCCAGCAGCCTACTAGGACAGTCCCTTAGTAACGAGCAGTACTTC. This sequence encodes CASSLLGQSLSNEQYF.